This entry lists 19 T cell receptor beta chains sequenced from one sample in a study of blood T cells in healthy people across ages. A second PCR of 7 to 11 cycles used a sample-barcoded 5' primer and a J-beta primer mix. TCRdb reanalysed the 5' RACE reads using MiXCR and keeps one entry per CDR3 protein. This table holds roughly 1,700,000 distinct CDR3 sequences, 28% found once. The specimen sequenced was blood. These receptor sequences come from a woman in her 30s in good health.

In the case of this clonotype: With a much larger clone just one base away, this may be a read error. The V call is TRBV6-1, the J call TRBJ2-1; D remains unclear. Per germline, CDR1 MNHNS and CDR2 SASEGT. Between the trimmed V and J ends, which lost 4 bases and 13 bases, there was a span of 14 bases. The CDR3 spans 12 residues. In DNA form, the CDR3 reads TGTGCCAGCAGTGGCCCCTCAAACATTCAGTTCTTC. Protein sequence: CASSGPSNIQFF.

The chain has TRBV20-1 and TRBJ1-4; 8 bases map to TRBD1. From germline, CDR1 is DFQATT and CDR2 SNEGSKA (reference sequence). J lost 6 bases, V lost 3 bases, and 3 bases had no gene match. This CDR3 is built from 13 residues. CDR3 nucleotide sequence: TGCAGTGCTAGGACAGGGGTTCATGAAAAACTGTTTTTT. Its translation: CSARTGVHEKLFF.

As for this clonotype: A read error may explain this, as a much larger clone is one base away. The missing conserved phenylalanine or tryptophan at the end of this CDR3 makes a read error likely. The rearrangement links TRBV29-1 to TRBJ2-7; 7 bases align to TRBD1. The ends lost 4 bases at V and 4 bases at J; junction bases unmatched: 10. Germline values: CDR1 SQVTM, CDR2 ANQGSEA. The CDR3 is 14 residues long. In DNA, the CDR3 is TGCAGCGTTGCCTCGGCGGACAGGCGGTACGAGCAGTACCTC. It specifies CSVASADRRYEQYL.

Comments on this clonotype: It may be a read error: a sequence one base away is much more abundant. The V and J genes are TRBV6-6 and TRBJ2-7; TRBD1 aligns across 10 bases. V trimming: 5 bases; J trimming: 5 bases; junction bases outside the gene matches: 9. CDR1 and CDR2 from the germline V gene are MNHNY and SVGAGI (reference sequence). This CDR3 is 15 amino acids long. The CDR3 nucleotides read TGTGCCAGCAGTCTCCCGGGACAGGGGACCAACGAGCAGTACTTC. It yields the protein CASSLPGQGTNEQYF.

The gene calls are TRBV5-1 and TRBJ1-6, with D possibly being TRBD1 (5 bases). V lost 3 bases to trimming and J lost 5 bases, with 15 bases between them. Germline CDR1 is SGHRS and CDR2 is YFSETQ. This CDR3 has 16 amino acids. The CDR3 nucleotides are TGCGCCAGCAGCTCAAGGGACCTAACTGATAATTCACCCCTCCACTTT. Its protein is CASSSRDLTDNSPLHF.

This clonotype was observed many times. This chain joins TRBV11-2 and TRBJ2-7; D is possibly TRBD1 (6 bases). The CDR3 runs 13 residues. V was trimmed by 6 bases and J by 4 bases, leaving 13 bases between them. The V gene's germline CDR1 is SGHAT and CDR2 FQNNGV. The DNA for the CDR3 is TGTGCCAGCAGATTCAGGGGCGCGTACGAGCAGTACTTC. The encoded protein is CASRFRGAYEQYF.

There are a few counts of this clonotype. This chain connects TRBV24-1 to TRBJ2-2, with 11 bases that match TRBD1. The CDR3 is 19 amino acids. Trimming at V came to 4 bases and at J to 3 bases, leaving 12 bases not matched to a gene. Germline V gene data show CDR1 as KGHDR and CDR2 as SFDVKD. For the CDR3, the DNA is TGTGCCACCAGTGAAGCCGGGACAGGGGGTGTAAGTGACACCGGGGAGCTGTTTTTT. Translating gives CATSEAGTGGVSDTGELFF.

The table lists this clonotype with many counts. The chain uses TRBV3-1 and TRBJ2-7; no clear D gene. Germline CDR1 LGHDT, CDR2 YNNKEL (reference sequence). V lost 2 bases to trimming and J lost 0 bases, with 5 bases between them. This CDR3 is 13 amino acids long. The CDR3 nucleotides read TGTGCCAGCAGCCAACCGAGCTCCTACGAGCAGTACTTC. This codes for CASSQPSSYEQYF.

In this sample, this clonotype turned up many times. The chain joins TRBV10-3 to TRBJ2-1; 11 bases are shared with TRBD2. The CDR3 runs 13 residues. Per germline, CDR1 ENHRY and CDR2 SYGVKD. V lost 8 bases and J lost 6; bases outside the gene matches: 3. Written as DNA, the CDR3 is TGTGCCATCCGGCTAGCGGGGGGCAATGAGCAGTTCTTC. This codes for CAIRLAGGNEQFF.

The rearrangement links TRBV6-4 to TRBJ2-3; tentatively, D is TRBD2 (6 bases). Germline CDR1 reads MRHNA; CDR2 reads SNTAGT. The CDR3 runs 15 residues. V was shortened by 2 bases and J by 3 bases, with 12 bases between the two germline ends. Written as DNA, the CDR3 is TGTGCCAGCAGTGACCCTCCGGAGGGGACAGATACGCAGTATTTT. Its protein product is CASSDPPEGTDTQYF.

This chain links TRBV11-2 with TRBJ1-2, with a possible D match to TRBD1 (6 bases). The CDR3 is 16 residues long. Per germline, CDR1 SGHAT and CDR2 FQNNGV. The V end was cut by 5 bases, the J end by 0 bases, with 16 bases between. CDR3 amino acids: CASSDRQDAANYGYTF. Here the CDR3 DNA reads TGTGCCAGCAGCGACCGACAGGATGCGGCTAACTATGGCTACACCTTC.

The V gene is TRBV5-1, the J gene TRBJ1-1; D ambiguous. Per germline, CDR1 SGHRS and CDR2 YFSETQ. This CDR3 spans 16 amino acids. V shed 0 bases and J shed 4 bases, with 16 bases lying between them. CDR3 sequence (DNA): TGCGCCAGCAGCTTGGCCGACCAATCCTGGGTCACTGAAGCTTTCTTT. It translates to CASSLADQSWVTEAFF. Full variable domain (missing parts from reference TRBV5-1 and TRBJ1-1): KAGVTQTPRYLIKTRGQQVTLSCSPISGHRSVSWYQQTPGQGLQFLFEYFSETQRNKGNFPGRFSGRQFSNSRSEMNVSTLELGDSALYLCASSLADQSWVTEAFFGQGTRLTVV.

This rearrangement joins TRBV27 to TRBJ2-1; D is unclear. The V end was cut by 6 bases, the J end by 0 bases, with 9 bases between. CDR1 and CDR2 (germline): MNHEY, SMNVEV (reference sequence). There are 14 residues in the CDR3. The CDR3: CASSPIDSYNEQFF. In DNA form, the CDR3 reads TGTGCCAGCAGCCCTATAGACTCCTACAATGAGCAGTTCTTC.

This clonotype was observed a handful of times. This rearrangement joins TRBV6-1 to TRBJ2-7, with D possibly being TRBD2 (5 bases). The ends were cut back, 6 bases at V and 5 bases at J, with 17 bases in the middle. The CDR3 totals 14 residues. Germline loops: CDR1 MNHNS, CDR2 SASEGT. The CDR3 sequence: CASSGVAPSNEQYF. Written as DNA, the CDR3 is TGTGCCAGCAGCGGGGTGGCTCCAAGTAACGAGCAGTACTTC.

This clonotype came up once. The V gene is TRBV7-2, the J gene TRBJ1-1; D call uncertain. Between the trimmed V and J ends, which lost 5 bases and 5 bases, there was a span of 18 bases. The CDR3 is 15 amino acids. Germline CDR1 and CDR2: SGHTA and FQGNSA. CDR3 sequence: CASSPISLLYTEAFF. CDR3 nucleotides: TGTGCCAGCAGCCCCATCTCCCTCCTATATACTGAAGCTTTCTTT.

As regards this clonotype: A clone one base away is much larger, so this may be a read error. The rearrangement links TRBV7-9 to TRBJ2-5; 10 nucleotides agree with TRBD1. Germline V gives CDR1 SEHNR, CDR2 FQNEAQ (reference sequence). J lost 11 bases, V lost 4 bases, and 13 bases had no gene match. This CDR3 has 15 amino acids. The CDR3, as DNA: TGTGCCAGCAGCTCCGGGGACAGGGGTGGAAATGAGCAGTACTTC. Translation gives CASSSGDRGGNEQYF.

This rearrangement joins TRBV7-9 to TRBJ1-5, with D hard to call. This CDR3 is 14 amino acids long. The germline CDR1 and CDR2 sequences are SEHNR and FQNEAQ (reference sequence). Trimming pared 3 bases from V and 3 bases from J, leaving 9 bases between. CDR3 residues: CASSFGGNNQPQHF. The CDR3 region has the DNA TGTGCCAGCAGCTTTGGTGGTAACAATCAGCCCCAGCATTTT.

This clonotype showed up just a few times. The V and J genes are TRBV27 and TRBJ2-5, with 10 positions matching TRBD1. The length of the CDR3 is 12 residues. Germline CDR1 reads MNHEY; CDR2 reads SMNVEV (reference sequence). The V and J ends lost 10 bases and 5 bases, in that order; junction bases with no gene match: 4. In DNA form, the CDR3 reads TGTGCCACTTGGACAGGGGGGGAGACCCAGTACTTC. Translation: CATWTGGETQYF.

The CDR3 loop reads CASRRGTATEAFF. DNA for the CDR3: TGTGCCAGCAGGAGAGGGACCGCGACTGAAGCTTTCTTT. The rearrangement uses TRBV7-2 and TRBJ1-1; D is perhaps TRBD1 (5 bases). Trimming shortened V by 6 bases and J by 5 bases, and 13 bases separated the two germline ends. This CDR3 region has 13 residues. Germline lookup yields CDR1 SGHTA and CDR2 FQGNSA.